A selection of T cell receptor beta chains follows, all from one sample in a study of cytomegalovirus exposure and HLA in healthy donors. Profiled with immunoSEQ multiplex PCR; TCRdb holds only in-frame clones, not every one. Altogether approximately 130,000 clones are present, roughly 80% being singletons, with the ten largest covering 1.5% to 1.9%. Sequenced sample: PBMCs. The origin of the receptors is a man aged 35 to 55 in good health and CMV-seronegative. Both conserved end residues are part of each CDR3. The order of the fields is D gene, clone size, V gene, J gene, CDR3 length, CDR3 protein, CDR3 DNA. A D gene is named only where the DNA matches it firmly. A row's size may be missing; if present it is once, few, many or a size class.

-	-	TRBV5-1	TRBJ2-1	16	CASSLGSGVSYNEQFF	TGCGCCAGCAGCTTGGGGTCAGGGGTCTCCTACAATGAGCAGTTCTTC
TRBD1	-	TRBV29-1	TRBJ1-1	13	CSAGTGKNTEAFF	TGCAGCGCGGGGACAGGGAAAAACACTGAAGCTTTCTTT
TRBD1	-	TRBV9	TRBJ2-1	14	CASRAGGLYDEQFF	TGTGCCAGCAGGGCAGGGGGCCTCTACGATGAGCAGTTCTTC
-	-	TRBV7-8	TRBJ2-7	15	CASSQNTGFTYEQYF	TGTGCCAGCAGCCAAAACACAGGTTTCACCTACGAGCAGTACTTC
-	-	TRBV2	TRBJ2-1	14	CASSFRRGDNEQFF	TGTGCCAGCAGTTTCCGCAGGGGTGACAATGAGCAGTTCTTC
-	-	TRBV4-3	TRBJ2-1	15	CASSHAGTSNNEQFF	TGCGCCAGCAGTCACGCCGGGACATCTAACAATGAGCAGTTCTTC
TRBD1	once	TRBV7-2	TRBJ1-2	15	CASSLPGQGAGGYTF	TGTGCCAGCAGCTTACCGGGACAGGGGGCGGGTGGCTACACCTTC
-	-	TRBV11-2	TRBJ2-7	14	CASSLVLAGYEQYF	TGTGCCAGCAGCTTAGTTCTTGCCGGTTACGAGCAGTACTTC
TRBD2	-	TRBV5-4	TRBJ2-7	16	CASSLGGTSGRDEQYF	TGTGCCAGCAGCTTGGGCGGGACTAGCGGGAGGGACGAGCAGTACTTC
-	-	TRBV7-2	TRBJ2-5	14	CASSFGSGEETQYF	TGTGCCAGCAGCTTCGGGTCAGGGGAGGAGACCCAGTACTTC
-	-	TRBV6-1	TRBJ2-5	15	CASTPVGTYQETQYF	TGTGCCAGCACCCCGGTGGGCACTTACCAAGAGACCCAGTACTTC
-	-	TRBV7-9	TRBJ2-7	13	CASSPQGPYEQYF	TGTGCCAGCAGCCCACAGGGACCTTACGAGCAGTACTTC
TRBD2	-	TRBV7-2	TRBJ2-3	14	CASSLGGRAEAQYF	TGTGCCAGCAGCTTAGGAGGGAGGGCCGAGGCGCAGTATTTT
-	-	TRBV11-3	TRBJ2-5	13	CASSLGRAETQYF	TGTGCCAGCAGCTTAGGTAGAGCAGAGACCCAGTACTTC
TRBD2	-	TRBV10-2	TRBJ2-7	13	CASTERGDYEQYF	TGCGCCAGCACCGAGCGGGGGGACTACGAGCAGTACTTC
TRBD1	few	TRBV5-1	TRBJ2-7	16	CASSPGSGQGFSEQYF	TGCGCCAGCAGCCCTGGAAGTGGACAGGGTTTCAGCGAGCAGTACTTC
-	-	TRBV27	TRBJ1-2	13	CASSLGQGYGYTF	TGTGCCAGCAGTTTAGGGCAGGGCTATGGCTACACCTTC
-	-	TRBV10-2	TRBJ2-3	15	CASNPAADSTDTQYF	TGCGCCAGCAACCCCGCAGCGGATAGCACAGATACGCAGTATTTT
-	-	TRBV4-1	TRBJ1-2	12	CASSPTVDGYTF	TGCGCCAGCAGCCCGACAGTGGATGGCTACACCTTC
TRBD2	-	TRBV4-1	TRBJ2-3	17	CASSQEGIAGEMYTQYF	TGCGCCAGCAGCCAAGAAGGAATAGCGGGAGAGATGTATACGCAGTATTTT
TRBD2	-	TRBV28	TRBJ2-7	14	CASSPSGLVYEQYF	TGTGCCAGCAGTCCTAGCGGCCTCGTCTACGAGCAGTACTTC
TRBD1	-	TRBV27	TRBJ1-6	16	CASSLSGQGYNSPLHF	TGTGCCAGCAGTTTATCGGGACAGGGTTATAATTCACCCCTCCACTTT
TRBD2	-	TRBV29-1	TRBJ2-7	16	CCVVGLAETYTGEQYF	TGCTGCGTTGTGGGACTAGCGGAGACCTACACCGGCGAGCAGTACTTC
TRBD2	-	TRBV9	TRBJ2-7	18	CASSRGLAGGPNFYEQYF	TGTGCCAGCAGCCGGGGACTAGCGGGGGGACCTAATTTCTACGAGCAGTACTTC
TRBD1	-	TRBV9	TRBJ2-7	15	CASSVGGTGSDEQYF	TGTGCCAGCAGCGTAGGTGGGACAGGGAGCGACGAGCAGTACTTC
TRBD2	-	TRBV5-8	TRBJ2-7	14	CASSLGGLASEQYF	TGTGCCAGCAGCTTGGGGGGACTAGCTAGCGAGCAGTACTTC
-	-	TRBV19	TRBJ1-1	14	CATFSGVPGTEAFF	TGTGCTACATTTTCAGGGGTTCCTGGCACTGAAGCTTTCTTT
-	-	TRBV5-6	TRBJ2-2	13	CASSIRRAGELFF	TGTGCCAGCAGCATCAGGCGAGCCGGGGAGCTGTTTTTT
TRBD1	-	TRBV5-4	TRBJ2-2	17	CASSLGTGGFNTGELFF	TGTGCCAGCAGCTTGGGGACAGGGGGCTTTAACACCGGGGAGCTGTTTTTT
-	-	TRBV5-4	TRBJ2-5	11	CASSVGGPQYF	TGTGCCAGCAGCGTTGGAGGTCCCCAGTACTTC
-	-	TRBV14	TRBJ1-1	13	CASSQEAPRIAFF	TGTGCCAGCAGCCAAGAAGCACCGCGGATAGCTTTCTTT
TRBD2	-	TRBV7-6	TRBJ2-2	17	CASSLPGLAGVAGELFF	TGTGCCAGCAGCCTGCCGGGACTAGCGGGAGTCGCCGGGGAGCTGTTTTTT
-	-	TRBV7-9	TRBJ2-7	12	CASSVQGYEQYF	TGTGCCAGCAGCGTGCAGGGCTACGAGCAGTACTTC
TRBD1	-	TRBV7-3	TRBJ2-3	15	CASSFRDRSTDTQYF	TGTGCCAGCAGCTTCCGGGACAGGAGCACAGATACGCAGTATTTT
-	-	TRBV27	TRBJ1-2	14	CASSPNGVLYGYTF	TGTGCCAGCAGCCCTAACGGGGTATTGTATGGCTACACCTTC
TRBD1	-	TRBV4-3	TRBJ2-7	15	CASSQDTGAGSEQYF	TGCGCCAGCAGCCAAGATACAGGGGCAGGGAGCGAGCAGTACTTC
TRBD1	-	TRBV27	TRBJ1-6	14	CASSLYRGNSPLHF	TGTGCCAGCAGTTTATACAGGGGTAATTCACCCCTCCACTTT
-	few	TRBV4-1	TRBJ1-1	14	CASSQVGGNTEAFF	TGCGCCAGCAGCCAAGTTGGCGGGAACACTGAAGCTTTCTTT
-	few	TRBV28	TRBJ1-5	14	CASSTAAYNQPQHF	TGTGCCAGCAGTACCGCGGCCTATAATCAGCCCCAGCATTTT
-	-	TRBV19	TRBJ2-1	15	CASSIAGLLHNEQFF	TGTGCCAGTAGTATAGCGGGACTCCTCCACAATGAGCAGTTCTTC